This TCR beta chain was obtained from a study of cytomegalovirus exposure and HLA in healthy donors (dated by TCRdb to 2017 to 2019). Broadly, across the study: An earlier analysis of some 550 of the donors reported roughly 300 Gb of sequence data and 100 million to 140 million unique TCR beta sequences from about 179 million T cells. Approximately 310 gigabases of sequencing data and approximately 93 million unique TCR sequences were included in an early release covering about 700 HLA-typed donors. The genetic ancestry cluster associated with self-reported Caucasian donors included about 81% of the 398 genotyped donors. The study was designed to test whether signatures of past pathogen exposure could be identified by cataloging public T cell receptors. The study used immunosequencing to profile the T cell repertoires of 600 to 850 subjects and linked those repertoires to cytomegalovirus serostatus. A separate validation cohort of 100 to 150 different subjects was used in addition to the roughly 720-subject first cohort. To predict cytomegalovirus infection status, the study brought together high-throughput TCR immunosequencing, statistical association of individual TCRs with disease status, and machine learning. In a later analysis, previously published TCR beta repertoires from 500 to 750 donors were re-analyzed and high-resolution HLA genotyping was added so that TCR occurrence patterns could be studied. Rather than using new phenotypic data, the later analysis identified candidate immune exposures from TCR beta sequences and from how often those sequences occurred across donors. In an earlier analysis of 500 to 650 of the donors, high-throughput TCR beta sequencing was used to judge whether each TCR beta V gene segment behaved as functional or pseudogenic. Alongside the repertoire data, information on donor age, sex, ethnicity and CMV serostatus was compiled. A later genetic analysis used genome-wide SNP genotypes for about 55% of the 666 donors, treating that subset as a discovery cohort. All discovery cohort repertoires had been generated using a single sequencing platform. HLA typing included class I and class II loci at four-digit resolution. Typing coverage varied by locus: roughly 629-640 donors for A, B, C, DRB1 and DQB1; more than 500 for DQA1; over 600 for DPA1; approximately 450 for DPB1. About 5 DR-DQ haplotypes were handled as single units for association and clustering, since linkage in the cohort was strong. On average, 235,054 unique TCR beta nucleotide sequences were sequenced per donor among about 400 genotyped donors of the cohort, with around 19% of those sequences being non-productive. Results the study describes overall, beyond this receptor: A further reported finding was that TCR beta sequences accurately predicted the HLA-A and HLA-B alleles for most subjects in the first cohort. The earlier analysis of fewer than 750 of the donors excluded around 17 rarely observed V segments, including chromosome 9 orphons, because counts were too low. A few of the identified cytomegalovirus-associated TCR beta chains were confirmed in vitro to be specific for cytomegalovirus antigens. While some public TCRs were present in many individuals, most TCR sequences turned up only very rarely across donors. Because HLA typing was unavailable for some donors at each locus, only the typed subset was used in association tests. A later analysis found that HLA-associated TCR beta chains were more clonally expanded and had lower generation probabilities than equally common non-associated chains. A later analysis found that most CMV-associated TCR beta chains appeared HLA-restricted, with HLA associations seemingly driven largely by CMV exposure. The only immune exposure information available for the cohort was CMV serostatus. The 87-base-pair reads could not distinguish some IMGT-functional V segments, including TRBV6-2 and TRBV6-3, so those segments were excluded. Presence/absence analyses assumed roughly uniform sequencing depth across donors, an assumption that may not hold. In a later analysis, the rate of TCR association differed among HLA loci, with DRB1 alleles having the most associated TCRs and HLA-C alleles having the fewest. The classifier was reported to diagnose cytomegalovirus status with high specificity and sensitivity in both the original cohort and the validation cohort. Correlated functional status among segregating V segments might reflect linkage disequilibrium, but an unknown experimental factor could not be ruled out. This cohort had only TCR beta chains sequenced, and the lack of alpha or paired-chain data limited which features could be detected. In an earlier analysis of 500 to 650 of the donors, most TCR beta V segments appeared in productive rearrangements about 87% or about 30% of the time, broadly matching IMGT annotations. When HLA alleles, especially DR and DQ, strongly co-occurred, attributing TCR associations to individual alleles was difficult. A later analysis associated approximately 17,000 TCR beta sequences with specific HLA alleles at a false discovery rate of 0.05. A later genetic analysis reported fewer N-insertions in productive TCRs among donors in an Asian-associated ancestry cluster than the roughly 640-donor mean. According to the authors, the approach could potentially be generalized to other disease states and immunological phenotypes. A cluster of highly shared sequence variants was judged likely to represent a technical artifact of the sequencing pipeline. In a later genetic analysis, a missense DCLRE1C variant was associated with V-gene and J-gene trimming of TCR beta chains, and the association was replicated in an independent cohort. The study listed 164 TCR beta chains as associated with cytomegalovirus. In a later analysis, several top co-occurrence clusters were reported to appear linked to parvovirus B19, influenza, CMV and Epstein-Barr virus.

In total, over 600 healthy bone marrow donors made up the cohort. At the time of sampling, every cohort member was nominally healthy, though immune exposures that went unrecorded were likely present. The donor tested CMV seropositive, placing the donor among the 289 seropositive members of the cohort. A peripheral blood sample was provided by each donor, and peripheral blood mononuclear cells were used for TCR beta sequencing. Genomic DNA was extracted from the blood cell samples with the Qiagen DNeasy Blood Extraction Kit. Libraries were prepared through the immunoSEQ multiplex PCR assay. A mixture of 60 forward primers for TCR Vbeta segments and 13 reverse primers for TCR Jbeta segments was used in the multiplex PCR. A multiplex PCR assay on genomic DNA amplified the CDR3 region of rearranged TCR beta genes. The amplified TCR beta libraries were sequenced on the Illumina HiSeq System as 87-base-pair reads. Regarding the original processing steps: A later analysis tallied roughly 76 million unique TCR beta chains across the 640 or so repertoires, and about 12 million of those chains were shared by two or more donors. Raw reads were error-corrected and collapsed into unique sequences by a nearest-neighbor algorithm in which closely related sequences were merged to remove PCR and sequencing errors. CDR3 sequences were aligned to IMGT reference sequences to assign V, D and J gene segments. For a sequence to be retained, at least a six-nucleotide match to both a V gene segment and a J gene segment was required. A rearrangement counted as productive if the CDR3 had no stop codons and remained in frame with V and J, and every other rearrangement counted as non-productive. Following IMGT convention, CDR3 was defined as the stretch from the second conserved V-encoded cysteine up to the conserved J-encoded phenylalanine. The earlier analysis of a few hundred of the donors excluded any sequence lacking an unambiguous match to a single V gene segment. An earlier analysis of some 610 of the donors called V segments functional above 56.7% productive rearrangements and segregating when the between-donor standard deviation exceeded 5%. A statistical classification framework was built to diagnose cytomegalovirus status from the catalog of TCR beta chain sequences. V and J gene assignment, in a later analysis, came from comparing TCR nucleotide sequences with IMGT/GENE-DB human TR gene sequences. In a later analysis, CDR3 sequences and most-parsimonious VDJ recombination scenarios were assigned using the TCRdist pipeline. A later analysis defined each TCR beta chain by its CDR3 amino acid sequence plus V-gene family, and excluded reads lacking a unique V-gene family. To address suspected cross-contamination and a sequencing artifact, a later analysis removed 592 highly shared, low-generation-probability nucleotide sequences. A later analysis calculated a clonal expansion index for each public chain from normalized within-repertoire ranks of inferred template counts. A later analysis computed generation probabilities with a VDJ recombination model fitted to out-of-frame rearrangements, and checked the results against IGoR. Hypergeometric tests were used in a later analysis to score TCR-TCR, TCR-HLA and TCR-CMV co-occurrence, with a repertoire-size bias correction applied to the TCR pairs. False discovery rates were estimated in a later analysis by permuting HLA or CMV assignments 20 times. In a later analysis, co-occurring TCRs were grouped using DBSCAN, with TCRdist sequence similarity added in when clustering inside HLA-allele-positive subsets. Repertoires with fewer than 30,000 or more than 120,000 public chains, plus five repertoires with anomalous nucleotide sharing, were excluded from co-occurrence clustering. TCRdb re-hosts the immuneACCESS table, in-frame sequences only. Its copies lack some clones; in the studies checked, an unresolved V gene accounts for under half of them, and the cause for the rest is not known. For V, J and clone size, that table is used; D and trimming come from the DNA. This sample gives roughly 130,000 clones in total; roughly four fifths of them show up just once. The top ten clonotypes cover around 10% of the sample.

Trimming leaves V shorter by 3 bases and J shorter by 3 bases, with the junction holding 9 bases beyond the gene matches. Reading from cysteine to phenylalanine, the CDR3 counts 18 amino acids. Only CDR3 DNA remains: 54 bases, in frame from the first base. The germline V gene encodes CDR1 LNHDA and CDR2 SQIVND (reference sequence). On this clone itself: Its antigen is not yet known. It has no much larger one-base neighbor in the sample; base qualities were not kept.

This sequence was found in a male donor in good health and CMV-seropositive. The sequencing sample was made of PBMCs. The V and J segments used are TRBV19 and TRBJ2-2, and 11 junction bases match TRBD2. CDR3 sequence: CASSMRASGRPDTGELFF. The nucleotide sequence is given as TGTGCCAGTAGTATGAGGGCTAGCGGGAGGCCTGACACCGGGGAGCTGTTTTTT.